These 21 T cell receptor beta chains were all obtained from the same sample, sequenced in a study of shared clonotypes between healthy human individuals. Naivety among CD8 cells was defined by CD45RO negativity and positive CCR7 selection, thereby excluding terminally differentiated effector memory CD45RA+ cells. The repertoire was sequenced with immunoSEQ multiplex PCR; TCRdb's copy has only in-frame clones and lacks some. The sample shows 1.5 million to 2.5 million clones, roughly 95% of them seen only once. The sequenced sample was naive CD8+ T cells sorted from blood. These receptors all come from a man aged 18-30 years in good health.

The chain uses TRBV9 and TRBJ2-2; no firm D call. Germline CDR1 reads SGDLS; CDR2 reads YYNGEE. V was pared by 3 bases and J by 4 bases, with 4 bases between. This CDR3 comprises 12 residues. CDR3 sequence (DNA): TGTGCCAGCAGCGGGCCCACCGGGGAGCTGTTTTTT. Its translation is CASSGPTGELFF.

The J gene is TRBJ2-5, the V gene TRBV27; 9 nucleotides match TRBD2. Germline V gene lookup returns CDR1 MNHEY and CDR2 SMNVEV (reference sequence). V lost 7 bases to trimming and J lost 5 bases; unmatched junction nucleotides: 14. There are 16 residues in the CDR3. In DNA, the CDR3 is TGTGCCAGCAAAGGACTAGCGCACAATAAAGGGGAGACCCAGTACTTC. It codes for CASKGLAHNKGETQYF.

The chain couples TRBV19 to TRBJ1-3; D gene ambiguous. Germline CDR1 reads LNHDA; CDR2 reads SQIVND (reference sequence). This CDR3 has 13 amino acids. V was trimmed by 6 bases and J by 5 bases, leaving 11 bases between them. This CDR3 is CASSGLSRNTIYF. Written as DNA, the CDR3 is TGTGCCAGTAGCGGTTTGTCTCGAAACACCATATATTTT.

The chain uses TRBV7-9 and TRBJ2-1; possibly TRBD2 for D (5 bases). V was trimmed by 5 bases and J by 3 bases, leaving 11 bases between them. Per germline, CDR1 SEHNR and CDR2 FQNEAQ (reference sequence). The CDR3 is 14 residues long. CDR3 bases: TGTGCCAGCAGCCCAACTAGTGGCTACAATGAGCAGTTCTTC. As protein: CASSPTSGYNEQFF.

V is TRBV11-2 and J is TRBJ1-4, with D uncertain. CDR1 and CDR2 (germline): SGHAT, FQNNGV. Trimming removed 0 bases from V and 13 bases from J, with 21 bases in between. The CDR3 loop spans 16 amino acids. CDR3 in amino acids: CASSLDLEGSMVRLFF. DNA for the CDR3: TGTGCCAGCAGCTTAGACTTGGAGGGTTCAATGGTGAGACTGTTTTTT.

The chain employs TRBV11-2 and TRBJ2-1; 13 nucleotides match TRBD2. The germline V gene encodes CDR1 SGHAT and CDR2 FQNNGV. With 5 bases clipped from V and 3 bases from J, the junction kept 7 bases outside the gene matches. CDR3 size: 17 residues. The CDR3 sequence is CASSPGTSGMVYNEQFF. The CDR3 region has the DNA TGTGCCAGCAGCCCCGGGACTAGCGGGATGGTCTACAATGAGCAGTTCTTC. The variable domain in full, with the rest retrieved from reference TRBV11-2 and TRBJ2-1, is EAGVAQSPRYKIIEKRQSVAFWCNPISGHATLYWYQQILGQGPKLLIQFQNNGVVDDSQLPKDRFSAERLKGVDSTLKIQPAKLEDSAVYLCASSPGTSGMVYNEQFFGPGTRLTVL.

This chain uses TRBV2 with TRBJ1-4; 8 positions agree with TRBD1. CDR3 size: 13 residues. Germline assignment: CDR1 SNHLY and CDR2 FYNNEI. V dropped 7 bases and J dropped 7; count of bases not matched to a gene: 5. The CDR3 coding sequence is TGTGCCAGCAAATCCGGGACAGGTGAAAAACTGTTTTTT. Translation gives CASKSGTGEKLFF.

This clone was detected once. This sample includes further DNA sequences coding for the same CDR3. The rearrangement links TRBV11-2 to TRBJ2-5; D perhaps matches TRBD1 (5 bases). Germline V gives CDR1 SGHAT, CDR2 FQNNGV. Trimming took 1 base from V and 1 from J, leaving 7 bases between them. The CDR3 spans 14 residues. The CDR3 nucleotides read TGTGCCAGCAGCTTAGGGGGCGTCCAAGAGACCCAGTACTTC. It codes for CASSLGGVQETQYF.

The genes are TRBV9 and TRBJ2-1; TRBD2 matches 9 bases. Germline V gene lookup returns CDR1 SGDLS and CDR2 YYNGEE. Trimming at V came to 4 bases and at J to 7 bases, leaving 15 bases not matched to a gene. The CDR3 spans 17 residues. The CDR3 region has the DNA TGTGCCAGCAGCCCCACAGGTGCGGGGGGGAGTTGGAATGAGCAGTTCTTC. This translates into CASSPTGAGGSWNEQFF.

This chain links TRBV28 with TRBJ2-1; 9 bases map to TRBD1. The CDR3 length is 17 residues. The V gene's germline CDR1 is MDHEN and CDR2 SYDVKM. V was clipped by 7 bases and J by 0 bases; unmatched bases: 10. The DNA for the CDR3 is TGTGCCAGCACCCCCCAAACAGGGGGCCCCTCCTACAATGAGCAGTTCTTC. Translated: CASTPQTGGPSYNEQFF.

This clone was observed a few times. The chain uses TRBV2 and TRBJ1-6; no reliable D call. The V end was cut by 7 bases, the J end by 3 bases, with 7 bases between. The CDR3 runs to 13 residues. Germline CDR1 reads SNHLY; CDR2 reads FYNNEI. Here the CDR3 DNA reads TGTGCCAGCATGGAGGACTATAATTCACCCCTCCACTTT. Translated, it gives CASMEDYNSPLHF. The whole variable domain, filled in from reference TRBV2 and TRBJ1-6, reads EPEVTQTPSHQVTQMGQEVILRCVPISNHLYFYWYRQILGQKVEFLVSFYNNEISEKSEIFDDQFSVERPDGSNFTLKIRSTKLEDSAMYFCASMEDYNSPLHFGNGTRLTVT.

The chain is built from TRBV11-2 and TRBJ2-2; TRBD2 matches 10 bases. CDR3 length equals 18 residues. Germline V CDR1 and CDR2: SGHAT, FQNNGV. V trimming: 3 bases; J trimming: 3 bases; junction bases outside the gene matches: 10. The CDR3 nucleotides are TGTGCCAGCAGCTTCCCGCTAGCGGGAGTGGGCGACACCGGGGAGCTGTTTTTT. This gives the protein CASSFPLAGVGDTGELFF. Drawing the rest from reference TRBV11-2 and TRBJ2-2, the complete variable domain is EAGVAQSPRYKIIEKRQSVAFWCNPISGHATLYWYQQILGQGPKLLIQFQNNGVVDDSQLPKDRFSAERLKGVDSTLKIQPAKLEDSAVYLCASSFPLAGVGDTGELFFGEGSRLTVL.

This rearrangement joins TRBV11-2 to TRBJ1-5; D uncertain. The CDR3 extends over 12 amino acids. The V and J ends lost 2 bases and 3 bases respectively, with 2 bases between them. Germline V CDR1 and CDR2: SGHAT, FQNNGV. CDR3 in DNA: TGTGCCAGCAGCTTAACCAATCAGCCCCAGCATTTT. It yields the protein CASSLTNQPQHF.

This rearrangement joins TRBV30 to TRBJ1-1; 7 nucleotides agree with TRBD1. V lost 5 bases, J lost 4 bases, and 1 base stayed unmatched. CDR1 is GTSNPN and CDR2 is SVGIG in the germline V gene (reference sequence). The CDR3 extends over 11 amino acids. The DNA for the CDR3 is TGTGCCTGGGGGACAGCCACTGAAGCTTTCTTT. Encoded protein: CAWGTATEAFF. The whole variable domain, remainder taken from reference TRBV30 and TRBJ1-1, is SQTIHQWPATLVQPVGSPLSLECTVEGTSNPNLYWYRQAAGRGLQLLFYSVGIGQISSEVPQNLSASRPQDRQFILSSKKLLLSDSGFYLCAWGTATEAFFGQGTRLTVV.

The chain links TRBV5-4 to TRBJ1-6; possibly TRBD1 for D (6 bases). The CDR3 length is 18 residues. V dropped 0 bases and J dropped 3 bases, with 16 bases sitting between them. The germline gives CDR1 SGHNT, CDR2 YYREEE (reference sequence). The CDR3 coding sequence is TGTGCCAGCAGCTTGGATTTCGGGGGCGCAGGCTATAATTCACCCCTCCACTTT. Protein: CASSLDFGGAGYNSPLHF.

The genes are TRBV9 and TRBJ2-7; possibly TRBD1 for D (5 bases). This CDR3 is built from 13 residues. CDR1 and CDR2 (germline): SGDLS, YYNGEE. Trimming took off 3 bases at V and 3 bases at J, with 10 bases between the two ends. This CDR3 reads CASSASDNYEQYF. DNA of the CDR3: TGTGCCAGCAGCGCATCGGACAACTACGAGCAGTACTTC.

As for this clone: Other nucleotide sequences in the sample specify the same CDR3. The chain is built from TRBV11-2 and TRBJ2-7, with D unclear. V was shortened by 1 base and J by 2 bases, with 9 bases between the two germline ends. Germline values: CDR1 SGHAT, CDR2 FQNNGV. There are 14 residues in the CDR3. The CDR3, as DNA: TGTGCCAGCAGCTTAGGTGGACCCACCTACGAGCAGTACTTC. Protein: CASSLGGPTYEQYF.

CDR3 DNA sequence: TGTGCCAGCAGCTTAGTCGAGACCCAAGAGACCCAGTACTTC. Its translation is CASSLVETQETQYF. The chain recombines TRBV7-2 with TRBJ2-5; D gene uncertain. The CDR3 runs 14 residues. V was clipped by 1 base and J by 1 base, with 7 bases between them. Per the germline V gene, CDR1 is SGHTA and CDR2 is FQGNSA.

This chain connects TRBV2 to TRBJ2-7, with D tentatively TRBD2 (6 bases). The V end was cut by 6 bases, the J end by 2 bases, with 11 bases between. Germline loops: CDR1 SNHLY, CDR2 FYNNEI. This CDR3 spans 13 amino acids. The CDR3 DNA is TGTGCCAGCAGACAAGGGACTGCCTACGAGCAGTACTTC. Translating gives CASRQGTAYEQYF.

This clone appeared a single time. V usage is TRBV5-5 and J usage is TRBJ1-2; TRBD1 agrees at 7 bases. The CDR3 length is 16 residues. Trimming removed 2 bases from V and 4 bases from J; junction bases left unmatched: 11. The germline V gene has CDR1 SGHKS and CDR2 YYEKEE (reference sequence). The CDR3 DNA sequence: TGTGCCAGCAGCTTACTCCAATACGACAGGGTCTATGGCTACACCTTC. As protein: CASSLLQYDRVYGYTF. Full variable domain (remainder filled in from reference TRBV5-5 and TRBJ1-2): DAGVTQSPTHLIKTRGQQVTLRCSPISGHKSVSWYQQVLGQGPQFIFQYYEKEERGRGNFPDRFSARQFPNYSSELNVNALLLGDSALYLCASSLLQYDRVYGYTFGSGTRLTVV.

The V and J genes are TRBV4-3 and TRBJ2-1, with TRBD2 identical over 16 bases. The CDR3 has 17 residues. Trimming cost V 4 bases and J 5 bases; bases outside gene matches: 5. Looked up from germline, CDR1 is LGHNA and CDR2 is YSLEER. In DNA, the CDR3 is TGCGCCAGCAGCCCGGGACTAGCGGGAGGGGAAAACAATGAGCAGTTCTTC. Encoded protein: CASSPGLAGGENNEQFF.